Listed below are T cell receptor beta chains from one sample, sequenced in a study of vaccination and CD4 T cells after COVID-19. Their antigens are not known. Each CDR3 protein gets one entry after TCRdb re-called the PCR reads with MiXCR. Of about 16,000 distinct CDR3 sequences in the sample, about 56% were seen once. The sample here was CD4+ T cells from blood, cultured in vitro, taken before SARS-CoV-2 vaccination. The receptors originated from a human donor who had recovered from COVID-19. Each CDR3 is given with its conserved first and last residue. Fields, in order: clone size, D gene, J gene, V gene, CDR3 protein, CDR3 DNA. A D gene is named only where the DNA matches it firmly. A row's size may be missing; if present it is once, few, many or a size class.

clone size: NA
D gene: NA
J gene: TRBJ2-1
V gene: TRBV6-1
CDR3 protein: CASSVTKHEQFF
CDR3 DNA: TGTGCCAGCAGTGTAACTAAGCATGAGCAGTTCTTC

clone size: NA
D gene: TRBD2
J gene: TRBJ2-3
V gene: TRBV5-1
CDR3 protein: CASSQSGMDTQYF
CDR3 DNA: TGCGCCAGCAGTCAAAGCGGGATGGATACGCAGTATTTT

clone size: NA
D gene: TRBD2
J gene: TRBJ2-3
V gene: TRBV28
CDR3 protein: CASSISGRVTDTQYF
CDR3 DNA: TGTGCCAGCAGCATCAGCGGGAGAGTCACAGATACGCAGTATTTT

clone size: NA
D gene: TRBD1
J gene: TRBJ2-7
V gene: TRBV6-2/TRBV6-3
CDR3 protein: CASSSTLGQAKSYEQYF
CDR3 DNA: TGTGCCAGCAGTTCGACTCTCGGACAGGCGAAATCCTACGAGCAGTACTTC

clone size: NA
D gene: NA
J gene: TRBJ2-3
V gene: TRBV12-3/TRBV12-4
CDR3 protein: CASTPLSTDTQYF
CDR3 DNA: TGTGCCAGCACCCCTCTTAGCACAGATACGCAGTATTTT

clone size: NA
D gene: NA
J gene: TRBJ1-5
V gene: TRBV2
CDR3 protein: CASSEFVSSGNQPQHF
CDR3 DNA: TGTGCCAGCAGTGAATTTGTGAGTTCTGGCAATCAGCCCCAGCATTTT

clone size: NA
D gene: TRBD2
J gene: TRBJ2-5
V gene: TRBV6-1
CDR3 protein: CASNRPTRGGEETQYF
CDR3 DNA: TGTGCCAGCAACCGACCCACGCGGGGGGGCGAAGAGACCCAGTACTTC

clone size: NA
D gene: NA
J gene: TRBJ1-2
V gene: TRBV28
CDR3 protein: CASSLGDSRRTYYGYTF
CDR3 DNA: TGTGCCAGCAGTCTGGGTGACAGTAGAAGGACTTACTATGGCTACACCTTC

clone size: NA
D gene: TRBD1
J gene: TRBJ1-1
V gene: TRBV20-1
CDR3 protein: CSARAGTGGAFF
CDR3 DNA: TGCAGTGCTAGAGCCGGGACAGGGGGAGCTTTCTTT

clone size: once
D gene: TRBD1
J gene: TRBJ1-5
V gene: TRBV6-5
CDR3 protein: CASSYSGTGGGQPQHF
CDR3 DNA: TGTGCCAGCAGTTACTCCGGGACAGGGGGCGGTCAGCCCCAGCATTTT

clone size: NA
D gene: NA
J gene: TRBJ1-2
V gene: TRBV12-1
CDR3 protein: CASSLGTGGYTF
CDR3 DNA: TGTGCCAGCAGCTTGGGGACGGGCGGCTACACCTTC

clone size: NA
D gene: TRBD2
J gene: TRBJ2-2
V gene: TRBV20-1
CDR3 protein: CSARVTSGRLNTGELFF
CDR3 DNA: TGCAGTGCTAGGGTGACTAGCGGGAGGTTGAACACCGGGGAGCTGTTTTTT

clone size: NA
D gene: NA
J gene: TRBJ1-4
V gene: TRBV2
CDR3 protein: CASHAGVGEKLFF
CDR3 DNA: TGTGCCAGCCATGCTGGGGTTGGAGAAAAACTGTTTTTT

clone size: few
D gene: NA
J gene: TRBJ1-1
V gene: TRBV19
CDR3 protein: CASSVTGNTEAFF
CDR3 DNA: TGTGCCAGTAGTGTCACAGGGAACACTGAAGCTTTCTTT

clone size: NA
D gene: TRBD2
J gene: TRBJ2-5
V gene: TRBV11-2
CDR3 protein: CASSSTSGRLVAETQYF
CDR3 DNA: TGTGCCAGCAGCTCGACTAGCGGGCGCCTGGTAGCAGAGACCCAGTACTTC

clone size: NA
D gene: TRBD2
J gene: TRBJ2-7
V gene: TRBV7-3
CDR3 protein: CASSRGLAGAEQYF
CDR3 DNA: TGTGCCAGCAGCCGCGGACTAGCGGGAGCCGAGCAGTACTTC

clone size: NA
D gene: TRBD1
J gene: TRBJ2-1
V gene: TRBV7-8
CDR3 protein: CASSLFGTGVNEQFF
CDR3 DNA: TGTGCCAGCAGCTTATTCGGGACAGGGGTTAATGAGCAGTTCTTC

clone size: few
D gene: NA
J gene: TRBJ2-5
V gene: TRBV20-1
CDR3 protein: CSAREGDHRETQYF
CDR3 DNA: TGCAGTGCTAGAGAAGGAGACCATCGGGAGACCCAGTACTTC

clone size: NA
D gene: NA
J gene: TRBJ2-5
V gene: TRBV6-1
CDR3 protein: CASSEAFRDPGTQYF
CDR3 DNA: TGTGCCAGCAGTGAAGCGTTCCGGGATCCTGGGACCCAGTACTTC

clone size: NA
D gene: NA
J gene: TRBJ1-1
V gene: TRBV20-1
CDR3 protein: CSARDLGAGATEAFF
CDR3 DNA: TGCAGTGCTAGAGATCTCGGGGCGGGGGCCACTGAAGCTTTCTTT

clone size: few
D gene: NA
J gene: TRBJ1-1
V gene: TRBV20-1
CDR3 protein: CSVMNTVNTEAFF
CDR3 DNA: TGCAGTGTTATGAATACAGTGAACACTGAAGCTTTCTTT

clone size: NA
D gene: NA
J gene: TRBJ2-7
V gene: TRBV7-9
CDR3 protein: CASSHTGSYEQYF
CDR3 DNA: TGTGCCAGCAGTCATACAGGGTCCTACGAGCAGTACTTC

clone size: few
D gene: NA
J gene: TRBJ1-1
V gene: TRBV19
CDR3 protein: CASSIGGGGMNTEAFF
CDR3 DNA: TGTGCCAGTAGTATAGGGGGCGGAGGTATGAACACTGAAGCTTTCTTT

clone size: NA
D gene: NA
J gene: TRBJ2-5
V gene: TRBV27
CDR3 protein: CASSTSLMFSQETQYF
CDR3 DNA: TGTGCCAGCAGTACGAGTTTAATGTTCAGTCAAGAGACCCAGTACTTC

clone size: NA
D gene: TRBD1
J gene: TRBJ1-5
V gene: TRBV30
CDR3 protein: CAFGLRTGGLSGNQPQHF
CDR3 DNA: TGTGCCTTTGGACTGAGGACAGGGGGTTTATCTGGCAATCAGCCCCAGCATTTT

clone size: few
D gene: NA
J gene: TRBJ2-7
V gene: TRBV6-2/TRBV6-3
CDR3 protein: CASNGNGMAYEQYF
CDR3 DNA: TGTGCCAGCAACGGCAATGGTATGGCCTACGAGCAGTACTTC

clone size: few
D gene: NA
J gene: TRBJ2-5
V gene: TRBV19
CDR3 protein: CASSMNNQETQYF
CDR3 DNA: TGTGCCAGTAGTATGAACAACCAAGAGACCCAGTACTTC

clone size: NA
D gene: NA
J gene: TRBJ2-5
V gene: TRBV2
CDR3 protein: CASSTQETQYF
CDR3 DNA: TGTGCCAGCAGTACGCAAGAGACCCAGTACTTC

clone size: NA
D gene: TRBD1
J gene: TRBJ1-6
V gene: TRBV15
CDR3 protein: CATSRVQGSGNSPLHF
CDR3 DNA: TGTGCCACCAGCAGAGTACAGGGGTCAGGTAATTCACCCCTCCACTTT

clone size: NA
D gene: NA
J gene: TRBJ2-2
V gene: TRBV20-1
CDR3 protein: CSARDHRGDLKGELFF
CDR3 DNA: TGCAGTGCTAGAGATCATCGCGGGGATCTTAAAGGGGAGCTGTTTTTT

clone size: NA
D gene: NA
J gene: TRBJ2-3
V gene: TRBV7-6
CDR3 protein: CASSLGPYGTPQYF
CDR3 DNA: TGTGCCAGCAGCTTAGGTCCCTATGGGACTCCGCAGTATTTT

clone size: few
D gene: TRBD2
J gene: TRBJ2-7
V gene: TRBV20-1
CDR3 protein: CSAGGGGSPHEQYF
CDR3 DNA: TGCAGTGCGGGGGGAGGCGGGAGCCCCCACGAGCAGTACTTC

clone size: once
D gene: NA
J gene: TRBJ2-5
V gene: TRBV29-1
CDR3 protein: CSVERLSDTQYF
CDR3 DNA: TGCAGCGTTGAACGTTTATCGGACACCCAGTACTTC

clone size: NA
D gene: NA
J gene: TRBJ2-7
V gene: TRBV20-1
CDR3 protein: CSAGSSGGRIAYEQYF
CDR3 DNA: TGCAGTGCGGGGAGTTCTGGAGGGAGGATCGCCTACGAGCAGTACTTC

clone size: NA
D gene: NA
J gene: TRBJ1-2
V gene: TRBV20-1
CDR3 protein: CSAPGDDYGYTF
CDR3 DNA: TGCAGTGCTCCAGGGGATGACTATGGCTACACCTTC

clone size: few
D gene: NA
J gene: TRBJ1-5
V gene: TRBV2
CDR3 protein: CASRGQRNQPQHF
CDR3 DNA: TGTGCCAGCAGAGGGCAGCGCAATCAGCCCCAGCATTTT

clone size: NA
D gene: NA
J gene: TRBJ2-4
V gene: TRBV28
CDR3 protein: CASSTEPAKNIQYF
CDR3 DNA: TGTGCCAGCAGTACGGAACCAGCCAAAAACATTCAGTACTTC

clone size: few
D gene: NA
J gene: TRBJ1-1
V gene: TRBV10-3
CDR3 protein: CAISERGSDTEAFF
CDR3 DNA: TGTGCCATCAGTGAGAGGGGTTCCGACACTGAAGCTTTCTTT

clone size: NA
D gene: TRBD2
J gene: TRBJ2-5
V gene: TRBV7-2
CDR3 protein: CASSLGALAGVIGLQETQYF
CDR3 DNA: TGTGCCAGCAGCTTAGGGGCGCTAGCGGGAGTTATAGGGCTCCAAGAGACCCAGTACTTC

clone size: NA
D gene: NA
J gene: TRBJ2-7
V gene: TRBV7-9
CDR3 protein: CASRDSGDSYEQYF
CDR3 DNA: TGTGCCAGCAGGGATTCAGGCGATTCCTACGAGCAGTACTTC

clone size: NA
D gene: NA
J gene: TRBJ1-1
V gene: TRBV20-1
CDR3 protein: CSARRNEAFF
CDR3 DNA: TGCAGTGCTAGGAGAAATGAAGCTTTCTTT

clone size: NA
D gene: TRBD2
J gene: TRBJ2-3
V gene: TRBV28
CDR3 protein: CASSRSGSSDTQYF
CDR3 DNA: TGTGCCAGCAGCCGTAGCGGGAGTTCGGATACGCAGTATTTT